The clone carrying this T cell receptor beta chain was recorded a few times. Its antigen is still unknown. Vbeta (60) and Jbeta (13) primers were used in the PCR. TCRdb's table, derived via immunoSEQ multiplex PCR, lists solely in-frame clones and lacks some. This sample yields about 110,000 clones, of which roughly 70% are seen a single time; 12% to 15% belongs to the top ten. The sample comes from a study of cytomegalovirus exposure and HLA in healthy donors. Study background: Most genotyped donors, 75% to 85% of around 370, had Caucasian-associated genetic ancestry.

Points from the study as a whole: Most CMV-associated TCR beta chains were later found to appear HLA-restricted. Testing in vitro showed a few CMV-associated chains specific for CMV antigens.

The sequenced sample consisted of PBMCs. This clonotype was obtained from a woman in her thirties or forties in good health and CMV-seropositive.

This chain's CDR3 is CAWSARTGFREQYF. The CDR3 nucleotides read TGTGCCTGGAGTGCGAGGACAGGCTTCAGGGAGCAGTACTTC. This chain links TRBV30 with TRBJ2-7; 7 nucleotides match TRBD1. With V trimmed by 1 base and J by 7 bases, 10 bases remained unmatched. The CDR3 is made up of 14 amino acids. Germline CDR1 GTSNPN, CDR2 SVGIG (reference sequence).